What follows is one TCR beta chain and its context. Its antigen is unidentified. Germline V gene sequence: CDR1 SNHLY, CDR2 FYNNEI. CDR3 length: 15 residues. V was clipped by 7 bases and J by 3 bases, with 19 bases between them. The data were obtained in a study of cytomegalovirus exposure and HLA in healthy donors. Study outcomes and limitations: Researchers catalogued 160 or so TCR beta chains as cytomegalovirus-associated.

Generated by immunoSEQ multiplex PCR, the TCRdb table keeps only in-frame clones and is missing some. The sample lists roughly 150,000 clones; roughly 91% were seen once. This rearrangement joins TRBV2 to TRBJ2-7, with D possibly being TRBD1 (7 bases). The origin of this receptor is a young man in good health and CMV-seropositive. Sequencing used PBMCs. The chain's CDR3 is CASTISPGGIYEQYF. The CDR3, as DNA: TGTGCCAGCACAATTTCCCCAGGGGGGATCTACGAGCAGTACTTC. The whole variable domain, remainder taken from reference TRBV2 and TRBJ2-7, is EPEVTQTPSHQVTQMGQEVILRCVPISNHLYFYWYRQILGQKVEFLVSFYNNEISEKSEIFDDQFSVERPDGSNFTLKIRSTKLEDSAMYFCASTISPGGIYEQYFGPGTRLTVT.